This T cell receptor beta chain was documented in a study of T cell changes during pregnancy in multiple sclerosis. The germline V gene has CDR1 PRHDT and CDR2 FYEKMQ (reference sequence). J gave up 5 bases and V 4 bases, and 6 bases lay outside the gene matches. There are 15 residues in the CDR3. The data were produced by immunoSEQ multiplex PCR, yet TCRdb's version contains in-frame clones alone and is incomplete. The sample shows around 69,000 clones, 91% of them seen only once. The chain carries TRBV13 and TRBJ2-7, with 12 nucleotides matching TRBD2. Sequencing used CD8+ T cells from peripheral blood mononuclear cells, obtained before pregnancy. This TCR was sampled from a female donor with multiple sclerosis, enrolled in a pregnancy study. CDR3 region: CASSYGLAGNDEQYF. The CDR3, as DNA: TGTGCCAGCAGCTACGGACTAGCGGGGAATGACGAGCAGTACTTC. The complete variable domain, with remaining parts taken from reference TRBV13 and TRBJ2-7, reads AAGVIQSPRHLIKEKRETATLKCYPIPRHDTVYWYQQGPGQDPQFLISFYEKMQSDKGSIPDRFSAQQFSDYHSELNMSSLELGDSALYFCASSYGLAGNDEQYFGPGTRLTVT.